A single sample gave rise to the 27 T cell receptor beta chains below, sequenced in a study of glioma-infiltrating T cells after dendritic cell vaccination (dated by TCRdb to between 2015 and 2016). Libraries were built with the immunoSEQ multiplex PCR assay. TCRdb mirrors the immuneACCESS table, restricted to in-frame sequences. Some clones are absent from its copies; in checked studies, under half trace to an unresolved V gene, and the reason for the others is unknown. Within this sample are some 38,000 clones, with almost 85% of them counted one time only. The top ten constitute approximately 8.4% of the sample. The sample was blood, taken before dendritic cell vaccination. These receptors were collected from a human donor with glioblastoma.

The rearrangement uses TRBV30 and TRBJ2-1, with D possibly being TRBD1 (7 bases). The ends were cut back, 8 bases at V and 7 bases at J, with 18 bases in the middle. Germline-derived CDR1 and CDR2 are GTSNPN and SVGIG (reference sequence). The CDR3 has 13 amino acids. Here the CDR3 reads CALMPAGGNEQFF. Here the CDR3 DNA reads TGTGCCCTCATGCCGGCAGGGGGGAATGAGCAGTTCTTC.

The rearrangement links TRBV14 to TRBJ1-5; possible D gene TRBD1, 5 bases. V was clipped by 2 bases and J by 1 base, with 15 bases between them. Germline V gene data show CDR1 as SGHDN and CDR2 as FVKESK. CDR3 length: 17 amino acids. The CDR3 spells CASSQPDSDLSNQPQHF. The DNA of the CDR3 is TGTGCCAGCAGCCAACCCGACAGCGATCTCAGCAATCAGCCCCAGCATTTT.

V is TRBV27 and J is TRBJ1-4, with D unresolved. This CDR3 is 15 amino acids long. The V gene lost 4 bases and the J gene lost 8 bases, with 17 bases spanning the gap. Per germline, CDR1 MNHEY and CDR2 SMNVEV (reference sequence). The CDR3 is CASSYGLRGDEKLFF. The CDR3 DNA sequence: TGTGCCAGCAGTTATGGCCTCCGGGGTGACGAAAAACTGTTTTTT. Complete variable domain (other parts from reference TRBV27 and TRBJ1-4): EAQVTQNPRYLITVTGKKLTVTCSQNMNHEYMSWYRQDPGLGLRQIYYSMNVEVTDKGDVPEGYKVSRKEKRNFPLILESPSPNQTSLYFCASSYGLRGDEKLFFGSGTQLSVL.

V is TRBV6-5 and J is TRBJ1-2, with TRBD1 identical over 7 bases. The CDR3 length is 14 residues. The trim removed 8 bases at V and 5 bases at J, leaving 11 bases unmatched. Germline V gene lookup returns CDR1 MNHEY and CDR2 SVGAGI. The CDR3, as DNA: TGTGCCAGCTGTTGGGGACAGTTAATATATGGCTACACCTTC. It encodes CASCWGQLIYGYTF.

The chain combines TRBV7-8 with TRBJ2-7, with TRBD1 matching over 10 bases. The CDR3 covers 14 residues. The V and J ends lost 3 bases and 5 bases, in that order; junction bases with no gene match: 4. Germline CDR1 reads SGHVS; CDR2 reads FQNEAQ. The CDR3 bases are TGTGCCAGCAGCTTGTACGGGACAGGGGACGAGCAGTACTTC. It translates to CASSLYGTGDEQYF.

The chain joins TRBV5-1 to TRBJ2-3; TRBD1 matches at 7 bases. The CDR3 spans 16 residues. J gave up 1 base and V 0 bases, and 5 bases lay outside the gene matches. Per germline, CDR1 SGHRS and CDR2 YFSETQ. The CDR3 nucleotides read TGCGCCAGCAGCTTGGCCAGGGGGATCGGCACAGATACGCAGTATTTT. This codes for CASSLARGIGTDTQYF.

In nucleotides, the CDR3 is TGTGCCAGCAGTCCTACAGACAGGGGGCGGGGGCAGTACTTC. Its translation: CASSPTDRGRGQYF. The rearrangement links TRBV28 to TRBJ2-7; 10 nucleotides agree with TRBD1. This CDR3 is 14 amino acids long. Germline V gene data show CDR1 as MDHEN and CDR2 as SYDVKM. Trimming at V came to 5 bases and at J to 9 bases, leaving 10 bases not matched to a gene.

The rearrangement links TRBV11-3 to TRBJ2-5; D is possibly TRBD1 (5 bases). This CDR3 comprises 12 residues. CDR1 and CDR2 (germline): SGHNT, YENEEA. Trimming left V 6 bases short and J 5 bases short, with 10 bases between. This CDR3 reads CASRGLGETQYF. DNA of the CDR3: TGTGCCAGCAGGGGGCTGGGGGAGACCCAGTACTTC.

V is TRBV4-1 and J is TRBJ1-4; TRBD1 might be the D (6 bases). This CDR3 region has 17 residues. Trimming pared 1 base from V and 3 bases from J, leaving 15 bases between. CDR1 and CDR2 from the germline V gene are MGHRA and YSYEKL. CDR3 sequence (DNA): TGCGCCAGCAGCCAAGGCAATACAGGGATAGCTAATGAAAAACTGTTTTTT. Its translation: CASSQGNTGIANEKLFF.

The chain combines TRBV7-2 with TRBJ2-3; the match to TRBD2 covers 10 bases. CDR1 SGHTA and CDR2 FQGNSA come from the germline V gene. V shed 4 bases, J shed 4 bases, and the junction held 8 bases outside the gene matches. The CDR3 covers 16 residues. CDR3 residues: CASSYPGTSVPDTQYF. In DNA, the CDR3 is TGTGCCAGCAGCTATCCCGGGACTAGCGTTCCAGATACGCAGTATTTT.

This clone was seen a single time. The chain has TRBV5-1 and TRBJ2-5; 7 nucleotides line up with TRBD1. CDR1 and CDR2 from the germline V gene are SGHRS and YFSETQ. The CDR3 spans 14 residues. V lost 4 bases and J lost 3; bases outside the gene matches: 6. The DNA for the CDR3 is TGCGCCAGCAGCAAGGGACAGTCGGAAGAGACCCAGTACTTC. As protein: CASSKGQSEETQYF.

The rearrangement uses TRBV14 and TRBJ2-5; possible D gene TRBD1, 6 bases. Germline V lookup: CDR1 SGHDN, CDR2 FVKESK. The CDR3 is made up of 16 amino acids. With 4 bases removed from V and 2 bases from J, the gap between germline ends came to 17 bases. The CDR3 is CASSPTGTFLQETQYF. CDR3 in DNA: TGTGCCAGCAGCCCGACAGGCACCTTTCTTCAAGAGACCCAGTACTTC.

The chain has TRBV7-2 and TRBJ2-1; 8 bases agree with TRBD2. The CDR3 runs 18 residues. V shed 1 base, J shed 4 bases, and the junction held 12 bases outside the gene matches. Per germline, CDR1 SGHTA and CDR2 FQGNSA. CDR3 coding DNA: TGTGCCAGCAGCTTAGTTTATTGGGGCGGGGGGTATTACAATGAGCAGTTCTTC. It codes for CASSLVYWGGGYYNEQFF.

The chain has TRBV15 and TRBJ2-5; D remains ambiguous. Looked up from germline, CDR1 is LNHNV and CDR2 is YYDKDF (reference sequence). V was cut by 0 bases and J by 4 bases, with 6 bases left in between. This CDR3 has 13 amino acids. The CDR3 loop reads CATSRDPGETQYF. The CDR3 nucleotides read TGTGCCACCAGCAGAGATCCGGGAGAGACCCAGTACTTC.

The rearrangement links TRBV9 to TRBJ1-1, with D perhaps TRBD1 (6 bases). V was trimmed by 2 bases and J by 5 bases, leaving 16 bases between them. Looked up from germline, CDR1 is SGDLS and CDR2 is YYNGEE. The CDR3 runs 15 residues. CDR3: CASSVGRGSYTEAFF. The CDR3 DNA follows: TGTGCCAGCAGCGTCGGCAGGGGTTCGTATACTGAAGCTTTCTTT.

The CDR3 loop is CASSLSSRQGARDYGYTF. As DNA, the CDR3 is TGTGCCAGCAGTTTATCTTCCAGACAGGGGGCGCGGGACTATGGCTACACCTTC. This rearrangement joins TRBV27 to TRBJ1-2; 10 positions agree with TRBD1. CDR1 is MNHEY and CDR2 is SMNVEV in the germline V gene (reference sequence). The CDR3 is 18 amino acids. The V segment lost 0 bases and the J segment 3 bases; nucleotides outside the gene matches: 10.

The chain joins TRBV4-3 to TRBJ1-5; a possible D gene is TRBD1 (6 bases). V lost 0 bases and J 5 bases, leaving 11 bases between the germline ends. CDR1 and CDR2 (germline): LGHNA, YSLEER. There are 15 residues in the CDR3. CDR3 DNA sequence: TGCGCCAGCAGCCAAGATTGGGACACATATCAGCCCCAGCATTTT. Protein sequence: CASSQDWDTYQPQHF.

This chain uses TRBV27 with TRBJ2-1, with D possibly matching TRBD1 (6 bases). V was shortened by 0 bases and J by 8 bases, with 8 bases between the two germline ends. The CDR3 has 13 amino acids. Germline values: CDR1 MNHEY, CDR2 SMNVEV (reference sequence). As DNA, the CDR3 is TGTGCCAGCAGTTTATCACAGGGAGATGAGCAGTTCTTC. This codes for CASSLSQGDEQFF.

This chain connects TRBV11-2 to TRBJ1-3, with D uncertain. The CDR3 length is 15 residues. The germline V gene encodes CDR1 SGHAT and CDR2 FQNNGV. V was pared by 4 bases and J by 0 bases, with 10 bases between. The CDR3, as DNA: TGTGCCAGCAGCTCCTCGGGAAGCTCTGGAAACACCATATATTTT. As protein: CASSSSGSSGNTIYF.

This clone has a single count. J is TRBJ1-6 and V is TRBV10-3, with D uncertain. V lost 5 bases to trimming and J lost 6 bases, with 14 bases between them. This CDR3 is built from 15 residues. Germline lookup yields CDR1 ENHRY and CDR2 SYGVKD. The CDR3 region is CAISMNRDANSPLHF. CDR3 sequence (DNA): TGTGCCATCAGTATGAACCGGGATGCTAATTCACCCCTCCACTTT.

V is TRBV27 and J is TRBJ2-3; TRBD1 matches at 12 bases. Trimming cost V 5 bases and J 1 base; bases outside gene matches: 10. Looked up from germline, CDR1 is MNHEY and CDR2 is SMNVEV (reference sequence). The CDR3 is 18 residues long. CDR3 DNA: TGTGCCAGCAGTAGTCCGGGACAGGGGGCATTTGGCACAGATACGCAGTATTTT. Translated: CASSSPGQGAFGTDTQYF.

V is TRBV23-1 and J is TRBJ2-2; possible D gene TRBD1, 5 bases. TRBV23-1 is an ORF; its function is uncertain. The CDR3 covers 19 residues. Trimming stripped 4 bases from V and 2 bases from J, with 23 bases between. The CDR3 reads CASSLSPGPRWFNTGELFF. CDR3 in DNA: TGCGCCAGCAGTCTCTCCCCAGGGCCCCGTTGGTTTAACACCGGGGAGCTGTTTTTT.

The chain uses TRBV7-6 and TRBJ2-1, with 8 nucleotides matching TRBD1. This CDR3 is built from 18 residues. J was trimmed by 3 bases and V by 0 bases; bases with no gene match: 10. Germline V gene data show CDR1 as SGHVS and CDR2 as FNYEAQ. The CDR3 bases are TGTGCCAGCAGCTTAGCGCAAGATCGGACAGGGTACTACAATGAGCAGTTCTTC. Its protein is CASSLAQDRTGYYNEQFF.

The chain couples TRBV7-2 to TRBJ2-3; maybe TRBD1 (6 bases). The CDR3 spans 15 residues. Between the trimmed V and J ends, which lost 0 bases and 4 bases, there was a span of 11 bases. CDR1 and CDR2 (germline): SGHTA, FQGNSA. The DNA of the CDR3 is TGTGCCAGCAGCTTAGCGGGGGCAGGAGCAGATACGCAGTATTTT. Its protein is CASSLAGAGADTQYF. Variable domain in full (rest from reference TRBV7-2 and TRBJ2-3): GAGVSQSPSNKVTEKGKDVELRCDPISGHTALYWYRQSLGQGLEFLIYFQGNSAPDKSGLPSDRFSAERTGGSVSTLTIQRTQQEDSAVYLCASSLAGAGADTQYFGPGTRLTVL.

This chain uses TRBV2 with TRBJ2-1; the match to TRBD2 covers 12 bases. Germline-derived CDR1 and CDR2 are SNHLY and FYNNEI. The junction had 5 bases not matched to a gene; V was cut back by 6 bases and J by 8 bases. The CDR3 has 14 amino acids. This CDR3 reads CASRRTSGADEQFF. The CDR3 nucleotides read TGTGCCAGCAGGCGGACTAGCGGGGCCGATGAGCAGTTCTTC.

This rearrangement joins TRBV6-5 to TRBJ1-2; D possibly corresponds to TRBD1 (5 bases). CDR3 size: 15 residues. Trimming stripped 6 bases from V and 9 bases from J, with 23 bases between. Germline V gives CDR1 MNHEY, CDR2 SVGAGI. The CDR3 region is CASSESQALGMSYTF. In nucleotides, the CDR3 is TGTGCCAGCAGCGAATCACAGGCCCTGGGGATGAGCTACACCTTC.

The sample holds a few counts of this clone. This chain links TRBV30 with TRBJ2-6; TRBD1 aligns across 7 bases. Germline V gives CDR1 GTSNPN, CDR2 SVGIG (reference sequence). Germline trimming cut 1 base from V and 0 bases from J; bases unmatched to any gene: 15. This CDR3 has 20 residues. The CDR3: CAWSEPRARQGRSGANVLTF. In nucleotides, the CDR3 is TGTGCCTGGAGTGAACCTCGCGCGAGACAGGGTCGCTCTGGGGCCAACGTCCTGACTTTC.